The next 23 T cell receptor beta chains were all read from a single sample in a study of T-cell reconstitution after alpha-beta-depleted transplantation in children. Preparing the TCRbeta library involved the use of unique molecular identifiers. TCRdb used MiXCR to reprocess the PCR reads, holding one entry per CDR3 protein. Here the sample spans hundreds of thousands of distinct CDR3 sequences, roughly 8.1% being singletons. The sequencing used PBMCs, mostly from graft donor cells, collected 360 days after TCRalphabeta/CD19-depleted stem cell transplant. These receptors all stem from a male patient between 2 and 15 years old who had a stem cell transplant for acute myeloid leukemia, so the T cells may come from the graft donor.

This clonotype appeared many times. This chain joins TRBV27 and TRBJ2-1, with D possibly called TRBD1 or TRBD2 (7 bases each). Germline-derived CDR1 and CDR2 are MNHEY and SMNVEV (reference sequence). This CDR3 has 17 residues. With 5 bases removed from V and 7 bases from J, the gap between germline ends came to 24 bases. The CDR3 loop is CASSLRGGDRSKNEQFF. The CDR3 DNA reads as TGTGCCAGCAGTCTAAGGGGAGGGGACAGATCGAAAAATGAGCAGTTCTTC.

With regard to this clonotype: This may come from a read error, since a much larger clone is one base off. CDR3 DNA sequence: TGTGACAGCAGTTGGACTAGCGGGACCCATCACAATGAGCAGTTCTTC. It yields the protein CDSSWTSGTHHNEQFF. This chain joins TRBV12-3 or TRBV12-4 and TRBJ2-1, with 12 bases aligning to TRBD2. The CDR3 loop spans 16 amino acids.

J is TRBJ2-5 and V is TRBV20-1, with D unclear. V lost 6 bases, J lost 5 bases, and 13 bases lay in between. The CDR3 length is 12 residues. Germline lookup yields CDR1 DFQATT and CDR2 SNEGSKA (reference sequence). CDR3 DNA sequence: TGCAGTGCGTTTGGGGATACGGAGACCCAGTACTTC. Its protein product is CSAFGDTETQYF.

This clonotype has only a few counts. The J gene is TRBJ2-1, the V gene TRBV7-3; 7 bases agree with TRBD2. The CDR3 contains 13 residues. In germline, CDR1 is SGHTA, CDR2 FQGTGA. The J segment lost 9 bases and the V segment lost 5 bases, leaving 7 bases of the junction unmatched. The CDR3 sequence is CASSPSTSPEQFF. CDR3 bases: TGTGCCAGCAGCCCATCGACTAGCCCTGAGCAGTTCTTC.

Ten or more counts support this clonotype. The CDR3 DNA reads as TGCGCCAGCAGCGCAACCACTAGCGGGTTCTCCTACGAGCAGTACTTC. This encodes CASSATTSGFSYEQYF. V usage is TRBV5-1 and J usage is TRBJ2-7, with 9 positions matching TRBD2. J lost 0 bases, V lost 4 bases, and 8 bases had no gene match. Per germline, CDR1 SGHRS and CDR2 YFSETQ. The CDR3 runs to 16 residues.

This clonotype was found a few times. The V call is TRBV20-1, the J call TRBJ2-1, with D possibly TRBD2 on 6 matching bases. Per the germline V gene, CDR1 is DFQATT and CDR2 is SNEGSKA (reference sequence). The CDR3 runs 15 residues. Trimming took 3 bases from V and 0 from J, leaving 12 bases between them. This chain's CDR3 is CSASGGSVSYNEQFF. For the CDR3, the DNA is TGCAGTGCTAGCGGGGGTTCAGTCTCCTACAATGAGCAGTTCTTC.

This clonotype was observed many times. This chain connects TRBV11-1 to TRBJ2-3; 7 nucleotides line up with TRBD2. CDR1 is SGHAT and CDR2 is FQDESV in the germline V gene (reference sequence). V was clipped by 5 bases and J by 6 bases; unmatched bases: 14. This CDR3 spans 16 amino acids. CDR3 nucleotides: TGTGCCAGCAGCGCTGGGCTAGCGGAAATGGAGGATACGCAGTATTTT. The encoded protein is CASSAGLAEMEDTQYF.

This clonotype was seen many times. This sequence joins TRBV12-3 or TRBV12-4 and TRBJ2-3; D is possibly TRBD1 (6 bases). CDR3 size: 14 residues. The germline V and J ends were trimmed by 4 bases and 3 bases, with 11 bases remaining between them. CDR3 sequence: CASSYRDGTDTQYF. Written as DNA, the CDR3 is TGTGCCAGCAGTTACAGGGATGGGACAGATACGCAGTATTTT.

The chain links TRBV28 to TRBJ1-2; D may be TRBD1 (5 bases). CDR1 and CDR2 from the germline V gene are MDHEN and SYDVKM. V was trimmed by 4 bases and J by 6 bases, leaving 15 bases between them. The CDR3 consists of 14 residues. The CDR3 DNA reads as TGTGCCAGCAGTTCCTGGGGCAGGGAGGATGGCTACACCTTC. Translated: CASSSWGREDGYTF.

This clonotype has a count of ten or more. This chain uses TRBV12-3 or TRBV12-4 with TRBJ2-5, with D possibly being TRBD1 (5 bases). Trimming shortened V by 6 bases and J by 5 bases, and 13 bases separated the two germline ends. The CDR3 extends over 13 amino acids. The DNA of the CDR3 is TGTGCCAGCAGCTCAGGGTCCGGGGAGACCCAGTACTTC. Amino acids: CASSSGSGETQYF.

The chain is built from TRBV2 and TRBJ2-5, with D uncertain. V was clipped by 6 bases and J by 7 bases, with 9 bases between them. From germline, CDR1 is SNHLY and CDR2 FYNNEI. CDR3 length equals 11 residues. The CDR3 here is CASRIEWTQYF. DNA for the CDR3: TGTGCCAGCAGGATAGAGTGGACCCAGTACTTC.

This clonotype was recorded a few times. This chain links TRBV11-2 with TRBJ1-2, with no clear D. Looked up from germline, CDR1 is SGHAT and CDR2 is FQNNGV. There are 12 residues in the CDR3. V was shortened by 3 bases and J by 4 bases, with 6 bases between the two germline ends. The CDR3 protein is CASSFPSYGYTF. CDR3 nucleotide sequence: TGTGCCAGCAGCTTCCCGAGCTATGGCTACACCTTC.

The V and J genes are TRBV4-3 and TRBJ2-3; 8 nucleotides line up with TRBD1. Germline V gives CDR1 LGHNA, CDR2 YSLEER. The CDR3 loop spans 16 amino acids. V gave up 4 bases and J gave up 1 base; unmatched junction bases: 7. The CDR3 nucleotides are TGCGCCAGCAGCCCGATAGGGGGACAGGGCACAGATACGCAGTATTTT. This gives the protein CASSPIGGQGTDTQYF.

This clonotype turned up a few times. This chain's CDR3 is CASSFHGEQYF. CDR3 bases: TGTGCCAGCAGTTTTCATGGTGAGCAGTACTTC. The rearrangement links TRBV12-3 or TRBV12-4 to TRBJ2-7; D gene ambiguous. Trimming left V 3 bases short and J 7 bases short, with 7 bases between. The CDR3 runs to 11 residues.

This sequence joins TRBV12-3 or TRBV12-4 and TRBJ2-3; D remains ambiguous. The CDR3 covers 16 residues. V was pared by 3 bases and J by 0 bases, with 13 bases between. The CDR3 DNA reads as TGTGCCAGCAGTTTTGGGGTCGTATTTAGCACAGATACGCAGTATTTT. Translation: CASSFGVVFSTDTQYF.

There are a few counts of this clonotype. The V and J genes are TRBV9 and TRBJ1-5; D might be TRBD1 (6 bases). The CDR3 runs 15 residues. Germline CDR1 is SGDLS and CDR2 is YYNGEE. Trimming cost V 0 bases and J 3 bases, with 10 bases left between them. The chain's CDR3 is CASSVDGQTNQPQHF. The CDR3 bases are TGTGCCAGCAGCGTAGATGGACAGACCAATCAGCCCCAGCATTTT.

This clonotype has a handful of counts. The CDR3 sequence: CSAPAPNKLFNEQFF. The DNA for the CDR3 is TGCAGTGCCCCCGCTCCCAATAAGTTATTCAATGAGCAGTTCTTC. The chain is built from TRBV20-1 and TRBJ2-1; D unresolved. Germline V CDR1 and CDR2: DFQATT, SNEGSKA (reference sequence). The length of the CDR3 is 15 residues. V lost 6 bases and J lost 6, with 21 bases in between.

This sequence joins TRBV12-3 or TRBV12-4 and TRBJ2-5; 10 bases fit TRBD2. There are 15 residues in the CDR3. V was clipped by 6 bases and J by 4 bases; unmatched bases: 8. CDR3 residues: CASSNSGGARETQYF. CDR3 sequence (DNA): TGTGCCAGCAGCAACAGCGGGGGGGCCCGAGAGACCCAGTACTTC.

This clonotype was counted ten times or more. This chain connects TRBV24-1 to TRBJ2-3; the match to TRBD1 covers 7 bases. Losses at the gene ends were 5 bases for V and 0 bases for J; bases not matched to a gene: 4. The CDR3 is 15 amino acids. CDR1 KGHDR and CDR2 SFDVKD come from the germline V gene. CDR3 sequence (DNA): TGTGCCACCAGTGCCCGGGACAGAAGCACAGATACGCAGTATTTT. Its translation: CATSARDRSTDTQYF.

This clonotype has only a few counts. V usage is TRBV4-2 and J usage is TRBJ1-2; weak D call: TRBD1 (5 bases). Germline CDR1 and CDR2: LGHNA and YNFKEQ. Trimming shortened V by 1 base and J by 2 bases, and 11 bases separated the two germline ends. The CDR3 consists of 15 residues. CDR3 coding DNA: TGTGCCAGCAGCCAAGCCCGACAGCCCAACTATGGCTACACCTTC. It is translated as CASSQARQPNYGYTF.

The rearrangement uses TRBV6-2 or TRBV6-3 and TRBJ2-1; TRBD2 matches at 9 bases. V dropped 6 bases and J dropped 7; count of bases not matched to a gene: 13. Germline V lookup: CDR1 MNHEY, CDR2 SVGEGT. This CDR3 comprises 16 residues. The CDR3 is CASSPRGAGGLNEQFF. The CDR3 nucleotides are TGTGCCAGCAGCCCTAGGGGAGCGGGGGGTTTAAATGAGCAGTTCTTC.

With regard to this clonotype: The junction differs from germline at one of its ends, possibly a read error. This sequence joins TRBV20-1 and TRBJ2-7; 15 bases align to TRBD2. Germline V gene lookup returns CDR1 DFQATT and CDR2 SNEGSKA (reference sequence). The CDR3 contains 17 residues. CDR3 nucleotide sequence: TGCTGTGCATATGGACTAGCGGGAGGGCAGGCGCCCTACGAGCAGTACTTC. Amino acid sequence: CCAYGLAGGQAPYEQYF.

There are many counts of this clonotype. For the CDR3, the DNA is TGTGCCAGCAGCTTAGGACACCCCGGGGAGACCCAGTACTTC. This translates into CASSLGHPGETQYF. The chain couples TRBV13 to TRBJ2-5; D is undetermined. V dropped 0 bases and J dropped 5 bases, with 10 bases sitting between them. Germline loops: CDR1 PRHDT, CDR2 FYEKMQ (reference sequence). The CDR3 is 14 amino acids. Based on the CDR3 plus reference TRBV13 and TRBJ2-5, the full variable domain is AAGVIQSPRHLIKEKRETATLKCYPIPRHDTVYWYQQGPGQDPQFLISFYEKMQSDKGSIPDRFSAQQFSDYHSELNMSSLELGDSALYFCASSLGHPGETQYFGPGTRLLVL.